This T cell receptor beta chain emerged from a study of response to subunit inactivated influenza vaccine. TCRdb reprocessed the RT-PCR reads via MiXCR and lists one record per CDR3 protein. The sample yields 280,000 or so distinct CDR3 sequences, just over 20% seen once. The germline V and J ends were trimmed by 4 bases and 3 bases, with 15 bases remaining between them. CDR3 length: 14 amino acids. The germline CDR1 and CDR2 sequences are SQVTM and ANQGSEA. This clonotype occurred many times. Its specificity is not known. Study-level results: The authors suggested that few new T cells are recruited per seasonal influenza vaccination.

The input for sequencing was PBMCs from blood, taken 21 months after vaccination. The chain combines TRBV29-1 with TRBJ1-1, with a possible D match to TRBD1 (5 bases). The sequence derives from a man between 50 and 69 years old who received an inactivated influenza vaccine. The CDR3 is CSVVGQGTDTEAFF. The DNA for the CDR3 is TGCAGCGTTGTGGGGCAGGGAACTGACACTGAAGCTTTCTTT.